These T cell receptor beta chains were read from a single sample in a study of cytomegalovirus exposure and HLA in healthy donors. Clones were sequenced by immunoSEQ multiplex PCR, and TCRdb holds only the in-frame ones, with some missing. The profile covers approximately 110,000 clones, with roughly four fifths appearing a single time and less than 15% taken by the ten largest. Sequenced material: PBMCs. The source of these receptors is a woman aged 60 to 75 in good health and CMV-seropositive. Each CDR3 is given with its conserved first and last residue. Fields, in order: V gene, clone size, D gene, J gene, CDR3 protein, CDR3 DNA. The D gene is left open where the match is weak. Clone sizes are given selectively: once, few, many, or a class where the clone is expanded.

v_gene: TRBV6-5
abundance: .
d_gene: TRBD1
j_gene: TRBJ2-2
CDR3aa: CASSYVADRGNGELFF
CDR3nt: TGTGCCAGCAGTTACGTGGCGGACAGGGGTAACGGGGAGCTGTTTTTT

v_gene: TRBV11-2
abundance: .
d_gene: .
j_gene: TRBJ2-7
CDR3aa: CASSTGPYEQYF
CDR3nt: TGTGCCAGCAGCACTGGGCCCTACGAGCAGTACTTC

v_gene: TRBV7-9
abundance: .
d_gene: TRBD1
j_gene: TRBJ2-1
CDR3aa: CASSSGTGGNEQFF
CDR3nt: TGTGCCAGCAGCTCCGGGACAGGGGGAAATGAGCAGTTCTTC

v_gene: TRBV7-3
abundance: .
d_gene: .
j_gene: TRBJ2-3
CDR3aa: CASSLGGLYGDTQYF
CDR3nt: TGTGCCAGCAGTTTAGGGGGACTTTATGGAGATACGCAGTATTTT

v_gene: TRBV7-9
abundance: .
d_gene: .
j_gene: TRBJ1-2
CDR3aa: CASSLPVQGYTF
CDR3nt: TGTGCCAGCAGCTTACCTGTTCAGGGGTACACCTTC

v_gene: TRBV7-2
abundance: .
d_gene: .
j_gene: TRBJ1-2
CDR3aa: CASSLVLSVNYGYTF
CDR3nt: TGTGCCAGCAGCTTAGTATTGTCGGTTAACTATGGCTACACCTTC

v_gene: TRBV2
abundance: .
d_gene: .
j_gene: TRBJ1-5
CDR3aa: CASRDRGDQPQHF
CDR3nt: TGTGCCAGCAGGGACAGAGGTGATCAGCCCCAGCATTTT

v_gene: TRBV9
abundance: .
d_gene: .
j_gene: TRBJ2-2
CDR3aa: CASSVVSTGELFF
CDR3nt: TGTGCCAGCAGCGTAGTGAGTACCGGGGAGCTGTTTTTT

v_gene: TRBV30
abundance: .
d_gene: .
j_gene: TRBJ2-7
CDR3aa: CAWSRGDFYEQYF
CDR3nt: TGTGCCTGGAGTAGGGGCGACTTCTACGAGCAGTACTTC

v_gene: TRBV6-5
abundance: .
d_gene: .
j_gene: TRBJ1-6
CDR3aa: CASSYSITGTPLHF
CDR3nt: TGTGCCAGCAGTTACTCGATTACAGGGACACCCCTCCACTTT

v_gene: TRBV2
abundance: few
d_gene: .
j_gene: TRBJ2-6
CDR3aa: CASSDGADWAGANVLTF
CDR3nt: TGTGCCAGCAGTGATGGAGCGGACTGGGCCGGGGCCAACGTCCTGACTTTC

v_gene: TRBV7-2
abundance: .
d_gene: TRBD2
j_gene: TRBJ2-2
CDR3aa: CASSPRGTSGTNTGELFF
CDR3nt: TGTGCCAGCAGCCCGCGGGGGACTAGCGGAACGAACACCGGGGAGCTGTTTTTT

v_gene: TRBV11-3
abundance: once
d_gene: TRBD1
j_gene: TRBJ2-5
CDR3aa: CASSLVVTGLETQYF
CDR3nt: TGTGCCAGCAGCTTAGTGGTGACAGGGTTGGAGACCCAGTACTTC

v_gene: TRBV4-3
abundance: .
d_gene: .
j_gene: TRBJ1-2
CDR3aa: CASSQERRANYGYTF
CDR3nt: TGCGCCAGCAGCCAAGAGCGGCGAGCTAACTATGGCTACACCTTC

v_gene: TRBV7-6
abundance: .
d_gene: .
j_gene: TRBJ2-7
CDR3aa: CASSLEISSYEQYF
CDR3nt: TGTGCCAGCAGCTTAGAGATTAGCTCCTACGAGCAGTACTTC

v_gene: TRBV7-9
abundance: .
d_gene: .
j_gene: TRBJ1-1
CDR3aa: CASSDQGTEAFF
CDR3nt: TGTGCCAGCAGTGATCAGGGAACCGAAGCTTTCTTT

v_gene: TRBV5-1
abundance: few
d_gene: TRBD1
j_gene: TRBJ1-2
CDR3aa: CASSSGQGSNYGYTF
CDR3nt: TGCGCCAGCAGCTCTGGACAGGGATCTAACTATGGCTACACCTTC

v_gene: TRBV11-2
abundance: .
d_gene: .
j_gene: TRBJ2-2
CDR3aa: CASSPSGGHGELFF
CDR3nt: TGTGCCAGCAGCCCCTCGGGCGGGCACGGGGAGCTGTTTTTT

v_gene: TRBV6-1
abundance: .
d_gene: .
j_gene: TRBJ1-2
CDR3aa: CASSKYRADGYTF
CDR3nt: TGTGCCAGCAGCAAATACAGGGCGGACGGCTACACCTTC

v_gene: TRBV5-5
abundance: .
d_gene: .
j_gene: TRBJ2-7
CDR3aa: CASSFMNTYEQYF
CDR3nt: TGTGCCAGCAGCTTTATGAATACCTACGAGCAGTACTTC

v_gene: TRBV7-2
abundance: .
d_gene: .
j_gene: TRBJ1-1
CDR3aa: CASSLGSTEAFF
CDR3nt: TGTGCCAGCAGCTTGGGGAGCACTGAAGCTTTCTTT

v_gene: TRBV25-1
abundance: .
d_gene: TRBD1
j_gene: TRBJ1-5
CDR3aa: CASSPGQGAGQPQHF
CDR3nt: TGTGCCAGCAGTCCGGGACAGGGAGCAGGTCAGCCCCAGCATTTT

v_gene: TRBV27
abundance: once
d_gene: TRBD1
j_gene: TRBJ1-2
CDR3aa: CASRADRGRGGYTF
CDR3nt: TGTGCCAGCAGAGCAGACAGGGGGCGCGGTGGCTACACCTTC

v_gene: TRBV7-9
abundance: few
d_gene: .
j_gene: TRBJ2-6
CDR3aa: CASSRVMSPSGANVLTF
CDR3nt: TGTGCCAGCAGCCGCGTTATGTCCCCCTCTGGGGCCAACGTCCTGACTTTC

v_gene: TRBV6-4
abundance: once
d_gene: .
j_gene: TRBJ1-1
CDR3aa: CASSDSSGGNTEAFF
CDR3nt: TGTGCCAGCAGTGACTCGAGCGGGGGGAACACTGAAGCTTTCTTT

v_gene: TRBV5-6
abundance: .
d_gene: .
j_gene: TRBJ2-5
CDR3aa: CASSLTAGIQETQYF
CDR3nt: TGTGCCAGCAGCTTGACGGCCGGGATCCAAGAGACCCAGTACTTC

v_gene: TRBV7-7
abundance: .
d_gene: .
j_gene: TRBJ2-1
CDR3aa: CASSPGVHNEQFF
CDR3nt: TGTGCTAGCAGCCCAGGGGTCCACAATGAGCAGTTCTTC

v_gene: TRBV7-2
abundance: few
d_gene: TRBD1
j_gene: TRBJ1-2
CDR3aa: CASSPLRQGQGAGYTF
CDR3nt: TGTGCCAGCAGCCCACTACGGCAGGGACAGGGGGCTGGCTACACCTTC

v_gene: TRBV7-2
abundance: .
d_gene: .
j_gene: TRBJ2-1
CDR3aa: CASSLVQRDEQFF
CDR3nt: TGTGCCAGCAGCTTAGTCCAGCGTGATGAGCAGTTCTTC

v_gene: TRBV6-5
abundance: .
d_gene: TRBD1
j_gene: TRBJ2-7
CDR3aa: CASSRTGINNEQYF
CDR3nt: TGTGCCAGCAGTCGGACAGGGATAAACAACGAGCAGTACTTC

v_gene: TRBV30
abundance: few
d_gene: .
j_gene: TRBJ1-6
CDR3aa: CAWSMGGPSYNSPLHF
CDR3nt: TGTGCCTGGAGTATGGGGGGGCCCTCCTATAATTCACCCCTCCACTTT

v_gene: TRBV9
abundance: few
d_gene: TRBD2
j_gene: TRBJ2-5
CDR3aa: CASSVGGGNQETQYF
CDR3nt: TGTGCCAGCAGCGTAGGCGGGGGAAACCAAGAGACCCAGTACTTC

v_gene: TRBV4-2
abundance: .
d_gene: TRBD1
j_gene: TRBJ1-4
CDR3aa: CASSHRDRGTNEKLFF
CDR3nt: TGTGCCAGCAGCCACCGGGACAGGGGTACTAATGAAAAACTGTTTTTT

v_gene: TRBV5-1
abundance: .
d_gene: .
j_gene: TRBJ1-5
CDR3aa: CASSQGDSNQPQHF
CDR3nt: TGCGCCAGCAGCCAGGGTGATAGCAATCAGCCCCAGCATTTT

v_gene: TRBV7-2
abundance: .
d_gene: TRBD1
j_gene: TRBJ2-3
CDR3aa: CASSPLHRGPDTQYF
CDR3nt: TGTGCCAGCAGTCCTTTACACAGGGGGCCAGATACGCAGTATTTT

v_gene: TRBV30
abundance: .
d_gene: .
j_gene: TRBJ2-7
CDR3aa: CAWTNRGSYEQYF
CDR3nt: TGTGCCTGGACCAACCGCGGCTCCTACGAGCAGTACTTC

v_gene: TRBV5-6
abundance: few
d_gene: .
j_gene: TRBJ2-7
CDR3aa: CASSFRTAYEQYF
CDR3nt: TGTGCCAGCAGCTTCCGGACAGCCTACGAGCAGTACTTC

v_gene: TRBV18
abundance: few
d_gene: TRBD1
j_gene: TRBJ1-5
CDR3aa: CASSPGQGGVQPQHF
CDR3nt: TGTGCCAGCTCACCGGGACAGGGGGGAGTTCAGCCCCAGCATTTT

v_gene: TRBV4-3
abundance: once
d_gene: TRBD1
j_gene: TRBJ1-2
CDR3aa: CASSQDAGTGRYGYTF
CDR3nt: TGCGCCAGCAGCCAAGATGCTGGGACAGGGCGCTATGGCTACACCTTC

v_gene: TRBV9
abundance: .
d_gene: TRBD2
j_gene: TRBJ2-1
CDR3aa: CASSVDPSGGAYEQFF
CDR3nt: TGTGCCAGCAGCGTAGATCCTAGCGGGGGGGCCTATGAGCAGTTCTTC

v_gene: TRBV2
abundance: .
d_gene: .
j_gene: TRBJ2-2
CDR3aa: CASSEDFSRAGELFF
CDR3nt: TGTGCCAGCAGTGAAGACTTCTCGCGAGCCGGGGAGCTGTTTTTT

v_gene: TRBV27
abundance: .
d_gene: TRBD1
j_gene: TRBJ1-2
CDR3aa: CASSTYSGTGNGYTF
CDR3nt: TGTGCCAGCAGTACATATTCCGGGACAGGGAATGGCTACACCTTC

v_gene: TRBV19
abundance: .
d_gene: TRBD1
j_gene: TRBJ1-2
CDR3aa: CASSRDRGYGYTF
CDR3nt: TGTGCCAGTAGTCGGGACAGGGGATATGGCTACACCTTC

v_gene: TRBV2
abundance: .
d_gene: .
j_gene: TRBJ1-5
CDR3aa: CASSAQGDQPQHF
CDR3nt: TGTGCCAGCAGTGCCCAAGGGGATCAGCCCCAGCATTTT

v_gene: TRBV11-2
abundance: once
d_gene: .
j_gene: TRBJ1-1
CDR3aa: CASSVTRGNTEAFF
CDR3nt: TGTGCCAGCAGCGTAACCAGGGGGAACACTGAAGCTTTCTTT

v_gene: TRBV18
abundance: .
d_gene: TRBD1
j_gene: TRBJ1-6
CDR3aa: CASSKDRVDSPLHF
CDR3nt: TGTGCCAGCTCTAAGGACAGGGTTGATTCACCCCTCCACTTT

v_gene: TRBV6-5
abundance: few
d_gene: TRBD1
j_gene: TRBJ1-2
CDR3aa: CASSYFGTANYGYTF
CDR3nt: TGTGCCAGCAGTTACTTTGGGACAGCTAACTATGGCTACACCTTC

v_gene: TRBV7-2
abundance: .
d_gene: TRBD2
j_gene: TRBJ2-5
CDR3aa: CASAQRREGVGTQYF
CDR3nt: TGTGCCAGCGCCCAAAGGAGGGAGGGTGTGGGGACCCAGTACTTC

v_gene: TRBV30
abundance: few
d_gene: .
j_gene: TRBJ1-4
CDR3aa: CAWSGGLGEKLFF
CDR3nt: TGTGCCTGGAGCGGGGGTCTGGGCGAAAAACTGTTTTTT

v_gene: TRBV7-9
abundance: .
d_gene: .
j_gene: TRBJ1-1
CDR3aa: CASNLSGQLNTEAFF
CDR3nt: TGTGCCAGCAACCTCTCCGGACAGCTGAACACTGAAGCTTTCTTT

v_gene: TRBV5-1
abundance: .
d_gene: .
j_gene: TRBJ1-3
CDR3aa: CASSDNLRRSSGNTIYF
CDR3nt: TGCGCCAGCAGCGATAACCTTAGACGGAGCTCTGGAAACACCATATATTTT

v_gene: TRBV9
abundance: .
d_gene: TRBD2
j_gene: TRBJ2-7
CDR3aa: CASSGGLGGGGTDYEQYF
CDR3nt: TGTGCCAGCAGCGGAGGACTCGGGGGGGGCGGGACCGACTACGAGCAGTACTTC

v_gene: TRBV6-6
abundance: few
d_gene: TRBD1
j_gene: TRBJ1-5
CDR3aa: CASSEGAPSQPQHF
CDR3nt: TGTGCCAGCAGCGAGGGGGCCCCAAGTCAGCCCCAGCATTTT

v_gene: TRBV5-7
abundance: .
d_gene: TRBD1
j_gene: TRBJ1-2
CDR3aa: CASSRGQPYGYTF
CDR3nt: TGTGCCAGCAGCCGGGGACAGCCCTATGGCTACACCTTC

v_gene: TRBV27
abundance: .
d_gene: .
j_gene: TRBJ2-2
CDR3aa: CASSLLWGDTGELFF
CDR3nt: TGTGCCAGCAGTCTTCTCTGGGGGGACACCGGGGAGCTGTTTTTT

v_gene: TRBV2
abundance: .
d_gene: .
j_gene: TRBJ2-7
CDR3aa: CATVLRRYRQELYEQYF
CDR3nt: TGTGCCACAGTGTTGCGTAGGTATAGACAGGAGCTCTACGAGCAGTACTTC

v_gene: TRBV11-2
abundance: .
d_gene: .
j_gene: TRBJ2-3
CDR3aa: CASSSIEVSDTQYF
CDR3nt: TGTGCCAGCAGCTCCATCGAGGTTTCAGATACGCAGTATTTT

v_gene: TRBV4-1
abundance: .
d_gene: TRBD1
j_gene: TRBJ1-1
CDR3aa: CASSHRQGFTEAFF
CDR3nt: TGCGCCAGCAGCCACCGACAGGGGTTCACTGAAGCTTTCTTT

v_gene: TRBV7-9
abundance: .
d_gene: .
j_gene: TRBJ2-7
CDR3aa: CSSSLGLLSASRGSYEQYF
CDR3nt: TGTTCCAGCAGCTTAGGTCTTCTTTCGGCCTCACGGGGCTCCTACGAGCAGTACTTC